Presented here are 32 T cell receptor beta chains from one specimen sequenced in a study of CD8+ T cells in alopecia areata. RNA extraction and reverse transcription yielded cDNA as sequencing template. The table came from immunoSEQ multiplex PCR; TCRdb's copy has only in-frame clones and leaves some out. The profile shows about 110,000 clones, around 59% of them singletons. The sample comprised CD8+ T cells sorted from blood. The receptors come from a human donor in good health.

This clone was counted a few times. The gene calls are TRBV4-3 and TRBJ1-2; 9 nucleotides line up with TRBD1. Germline CDR1 reads LGHNA; CDR2 reads YSLEER. The CDR3 has 16 residues. The V segment lost 2 bases and the J segment 2 bases; nucleotides outside the gene matches: 6. The CDR3 DNA sequence: TGCGCCAGCAGCCAACTCTGGACAGGGGACAACTATGGCTACACCTTC. Amino acids: CASSQLWTGDNYGYTF.

J is TRBJ2-4 and V is TRBV10-2; D is uncertain. Trimming took 6 bases from V and 2 from J, leaving 17 bases between them. The length of the CDR3 is 16 residues. From germline, CDR1 is WSHSY and CDR2 SAAADI. This chain's CDR3 is CASSLTLSGSKNIQYF. The CDR3, as DNA: TGCGCCAGCAGCCTGACACTGAGTGGGTCCAAAAACATTCAGTACTTC.

In regard to this clone: Additional DNA sequences in this sample encode the identical CDR3. This chain connects TRBV29-1 to TRBJ2-2; D is ambiguous. The CDR3 totals 12 residues. V lost 6 bases to trimming and J lost 1 base, with 6 bases between them. Germline V gene lookup returns CDR1 SQVTM and CDR2 ANQGSEA. The CDR3 DNA follows: TGCAGCGTGCCTCAGAACACCGGGGAGCTGTTTTTT. Its translation: CSVPQNTGELFF.

The CDR3 reads CSARGPGTDKYEQYF. The CDR3, as DNA: TGCAGCGCCCGAGGGCCCGGGACAGACAAATACGAGCAGTACTTC. The gene calls are TRBV29-1 and TRBJ2-7; 7 bases are shared with TRBD1. This CDR3 has 15 residues. The germline V gene encodes CDR1 SQVTM and CDR2 ANQGSEA. Losses at the gene ends were 7 bases for V and 4 bases for J; bases not matched to a gene: 16.

J is TRBJ2-1 and V is TRBV4-1, with 11 nucleotides matching TRBD2. The V segment lost 6 bases and the J segment 2 bases; nucleotides outside the gene matches: 3. From germline, CDR1 is MGHRA and CDR2 YSYEKL. The length of the CDR3 is 15 residues. CDR3 region: CASSLLAGAYNEQFF. In DNA, the CDR3 is TGCGCCAGCAGTCTACTAGCGGGGGCCTACAATGAGCAGTTCTTC.

V gene TRBV28 combines with J gene TRBJ1-6, with no clear D. V was pared by 6 bases and J by 4 bases, with 13 bases between. CDR1 is MDHEN, CDR2 SYDVKM, per germline. CDR3 length: 15 residues. The CDR3 sequence is CASREGTAYNSPLHF. Written as DNA, the CDR3 is TGTGCCAGCAGAGAGGGCACAGCTTATAATTCACCCCTCCACTTT.

Worth noting for this clone: The identical CDR3 is also encoded by other nucleotide sequences in the sample. This chain connects TRBV29-1 to TRBJ2-2; tentative D call: TRBD1 (6 bases). CDR1 and CDR2 (germline): SQVTM, ANQGSEA. CDR3 length equals 13 residues. Trimming removed 6 bases from V and 0 bases from J, with 8 bases in between. The CDR3 protein is CSVRQANTGELFF. The CDR3 region has the DNA TGCAGCGTAAGACAGGCGAACACCGGGGAGCTGTTTTTT.

The V and J genes are TRBV9 and TRBJ2-3; possibly TRBD2 for D (6 bases). This CDR3 region has 14 residues. V lost 3 bases, J lost 3 bases, and 11 bases lay in between. Germline V gives CDR1 SGDLS, CDR2 YYNGEE. For the CDR3, the DNA is TGTGCCAGCAGCGACCGGGACTCGACAGATACGCAGTATTTT. Its protein product is CASSDRDSTDTQYF.

This clone came up a few times. One end of the junction is discordant with germline, which a read error may explain. The V gene is TRBV30, the J gene TRBJ2-7, with D perhaps TRBD1 or TRBD2 (7 bases each). Germline assignment: CDR1 GTSNPN and CDR2 SVGIG (reference sequence). This CDR3 comprises 11 residues. The CDR3 is CAWDQGGEVSF. The CDR3 nucleotides read TGTGCCTGGGACCAGGGGGGGGAAGTCTCTTTC.

This CDR3 is CASSPLGGSPEAFF. CDR3 bases: TGTGCCAGCAGTCCCCTGGGGGGTTCCCCTGAAGCTTTCTTT. J is TRBJ1-1 and V is TRBV27; perhaps TRBD1 as D (5 bases). The CDR3 extends over 14 amino acids. Germline lookup yields CDR1 MNHEY and CDR2 SMNVEV (reference sequence). Between the trimmed V and J ends, which lost 5 bases and 6 bases, there was a span of 16 bases.

As concerns this clone: This likely comes from a read error, as the CDR3 has no conserved phenylalanine or tryptophan at its end. The rearrangement uses TRBV29-1 and TRBJ2-6; D may be TRBD1 (6 bases). Germline CDR1 is SQVTM and CDR2 is ANQGSEA. Between the trimmed V and J ends, which lost 1 base and 1 base, there was a span of 8 bases. The length of the CDR3 is 15 residues. The CDR3: CSVEVRGSGANVLTS. CDR3 DNA: TGCAGCGTTGAAGTCAGGGGATCTGGGGCCAACGTCCTGACTTCC.

The chain is built from TRBV2 and TRBJ2-5, with 7 positions matching TRBD2. The CDR3 loop spans 14 amino acids. V trimming: 1 base; J trimming: 5 bases; junction bases outside the gene matches: 4. Germline assignment: CDR1 SNHLY and CDR2 FYNNEI. CDR3 protein: CASSEVGGDETQYF. The CDR3 DNA reads as TGTGCCAGCAGTGAAGTTGGGGGGGATGAGACCCAGTACTTC.

The chain employs TRBV7-2 and TRBJ2-2; no definite D call. V was pared by 6 bases and J by 0 bases, with 8 bases between. Germline CDR1 is SGHTA and CDR2 is FQGNSA. The CDR3 is made up of 14 amino acids. CDR3 sequence: CASSLTPNTGELFF. The CDR3 nucleotides read TGTGCCAGCAGTCTTACACCGAACACCGGGGAGCTGTTTTTT.

This rearrangement joins TRBV6-6 to TRBJ1-1, with a possible D match to TRBD1 (5 bases). The germline V and J ends were trimmed by 8 bases and 2 bases, with 9 bases remaining between them. This CDR3 contains 12 residues. CDR1 is MNHNY and CDR2 is SVGAGI in the germline V gene (reference sequence). The CDR3 is CASGRENTEAFF. CDR3 nucleotide sequence: TGTGCCAGCGGCAGGGAAAACACTGAAGCTTTCTTT.

The chain uses TRBV28 and TRBJ1-1; 7 nucleotides line up with TRBD1. The CDR3 contains 13 residues. CDR1 MDHEN and CDR2 SYDVKM come from the germline V gene. V shed 1 base, J shed 6 bases, and the junction held 2 bases outside the gene matches. The CDR3, as DNA: TGTGCCAGCAGTTTATCAGGGGGTGCTGAAGCTTTCTTT. Amino acid sequence: CASSLSGGAEAFF.

The V and J genes are TRBV5-6 and TRBJ2-1; 11 bases agree with TRBD1. From germline, CDR1 is SGHDT and CDR2 YYEEEE. Germline trimming cut 3 bases from V and 9 bases from J; bases unmatched to any gene: 2. This CDR3 contains 13 residues. The CDR3 sequence: CASSWGTGGEQFF. The CDR3, as DNA: TGTGCCAGCAGCTGGGGGACAGGGGGTGAGCAGTTCTTC.

This chain links TRBV9 with TRBJ1-5; no firm D call. The CDR3 runs to 13 residues. Per germline, CDR1 SGDLS and CDR2 YYNGEE. Trimming took off 0 bases at V and 3 bases at J, with 4 bases between the two ends. This CDR3 is CASSVDLNQPQHF. For the CDR3, the DNA is TGTGCCAGCAGCGTAGACCTCAATCAGCCCCAGCATTTT.

The CDR3 spells CSGQGPSTGYTF. The CDR3 DNA reads TGCAGCGGACAGGGCCCGTCAACTGGCTACACCTTC. This rearrangement joins TRBV29-1 to TRBJ1-2; 7 nucleotides line up with TRBD1. Germline CDR1 SQVTM, CDR2 ANQGSEA. The CDR3 sequence is 12 residues long. The V and J ends lost 7 bases and 7 bases, in that order; junction bases with no gene match: 9.

This chain uses TRBV28 with TRBJ2-7; D remains ambiguous. The V end was cut by 4 bases, the J end by 1 base, with 8 bases between. The germline V gene encodes CDR1 MDHEN and CDR2 SYDVKM. This CDR3 has 13 amino acids. CDR3 sequence: CASSYGESYEQYF. DNA of the CDR3: TGTGCCAGCAGTTATGGGGAATCCTACGAGCAGTACTTC. The full variable domain, its missing parts supplied by reference TRBV28 and TRBJ2-7, is DVKVTQSSRYLVKRTGEKVFLECVQDMDHENMFWYRQDPGLGLRLIYFSYDVKMKEKGDIPEGYSVSREKKERFSLILESASTNQTSMYLCASSYGESYEQYFGPGTRLTVT.

V usage is TRBV30 and J usage is TRBJ1-1; tentative D call: TRBD1 (6 bases). In germline, CDR1 is GTSNPN, CDR2 SVGIG (reference sequence). The CDR3 length is 13 residues. V was cut by 1 base and J by 9 bases, with 15 bases left in between. The CDR3 DNA follows: TGTGCCTGGAGTGACGGACGGGGGCTCCAAGCTTTCTTT. Encoded protein: CAWSDGRGLQAFF.

J is TRBJ2-7 and V is TRBV2; 9 bases agree with TRBD2. V was clipped by 6 bases and J by 2 bases; unmatched bases: 8. This CDR3 has 15 amino acids. CDR1 SNHLY and CDR2 FYNNEI come from the germline V gene. This chain's CDR3 is CASSISGGGAYEQYF. CDR3 bases: TGTGCCAGCAGCATTAGCGGCGGGGGGGCCTACGAGCAGTACTTC.

The chain combines TRBV15 with TRBJ2-3; 7 bases fit TRBD2. The CDR3 loop spans 13 amino acids. CDR1 is LNHNV and CDR2 is YYDKDF in the germline V gene (reference sequence). J was trimmed by 3 bases and V by 3 bases; bases with no gene match: 0. The CDR3 DNA sequence: TGTGCCACCAGCAGCGGGGGGACAGATACGCAGTATTTT. It yields the protein CATSSGGTDTQYF.

This clone was counted between two and nine times. The chain links TRBV7-8 to TRBJ2-1; D not resolved. Between the trimmed V and J ends, which lost 5 bases and 5 bases, there was a span of 16 bases. Germline CDR1 is SGHVS and CDR2 is FQNEAQ. The CDR3 extends over 15 amino acids. CDR3 sequence (DNA): TGTGCCAGCAGCCCTCAGTCGGGCCTCCACAATGAGCAGTTCTTC. This sequence encodes CASSPQSGLHNEQFF.

J is TRBJ2-5 and V is TRBV7-9; 7 bases are a match to TRBD2. The CDR3 consists of 14 residues. CDR1 and CDR2 (germline): SEHNR, FQNEAQ (reference sequence). Trimming cost V 8 bases and J 6 bases; bases outside gene matches: 12. This chain's CDR3 is CASAGGRGLKTQYF. The DNA of the CDR3 is TGTGCCAGCGCCGGCGGTCGGGGACTAAAGACCCAGTACTTC.

The count of this clone is one. J is TRBJ1-2 and V is TRBV4-2; TRBD1 might be the D (5 bases). Deletions cut 0 bases from V and 2 bases from J, with 7 bases between. Germline V gene lookup returns CDR1 LGHNA and CDR2 YNFKEQ. The CDR3 totals 14 residues. The DNA for the CDR3 is TGTGCCAGCAGCCAAGAACAGGACAACTATGGCTACACCTTC. Its translation is CASSQEQDNYGYTF.

The chain carries TRBV7-9 and TRBJ1-2; TRBD1 is a possible D gene (6 bases). The V end lost 3 bases, the J end lost 5 bases, and 10 bases lay between the germline ends. The CDR3 spans 13 residues. Per germline, CDR1 SEHNR and CDR2 FQNEAQ (reference sequence). The CDR3 here is CASSFGGEYGYTF. CDR3 bases: TGTGCCAGCAGCTTCGGGGGCGAGTATGGCTACACCTTC.

This rearrangement joins TRBV29-1 to TRBJ2-7; TRBD1 aligns across 7 bases. The CDR3 sequence is 13 residues long. The germline V gene has CDR1 SQVTM and CDR2 ANQGSEA. V shed 7 bases and J 7 bases; nucleotides not matched to a gene: 13. The CDR3 coding sequence is TGCAGCGCAGAGGGGGACAGAGCCGGGGAGCAGTACTTC. Translation: CSAEGDRAGEQYF.

The rearrangement links TRBV7-8 to TRBJ2-1; D call uncertain. The germline CDR1 and CDR2 sequences are SGHVS and FQNEAQ. The CDR3 contains 11 residues. Deletions cut 4 bases from V and 4 bases from J, with 2 bases between. The CDR3 nucleotides are TGTGCCAGCAGCTATTACAATGAGCAGTTCTTC. It encodes CASSYYNEQFF.

The genes are TRBV6-1 and TRBJ2-5; 13 bases map to TRBD2. Trimming took 6 bases from V and 4 from J; bases not matched to a gene: 5. Germline V gene sequence: CDR1 MNHNS, CDR2 SASEGT. The CDR3 sequence is 15 residues long. The CDR3 DNA reads TGTGCCAGCAGGATACTAGCGGGGGGGCCAGAGACCCAGTACTTC. Encoded protein: CASRILAGGPETQYF.

The chain combines TRBV27 with TRBJ2-7; possible D gene TRBD2, 5 bases. V dropped 2 bases and J dropped 3 bases, with 11 bases sitting between them. The CDR3 has 14 amino acids. The germline V gene has CDR1 MNHEY and CDR2 SMNVEV (reference sequence). The CDR3 DNA is TGTGCCAGCAGTTTAGGACGGGGATACTACGAGCAGTACTTC. It specifies CASSLGRGYYEQYF.

This chain joins TRBV2 and TRBJ2-7; 8 bases fit TRBD1. Germline-derived CDR1 and CDR2 are SNHLY and FYNNEI. This CDR3 region has 12 residues. The trim removed 6 bases at V and 3 bases at J, leaving 1 base unmatched. The CDR3 nucleotides read TGTGCCAGCAGGGGACAGGTCTACGAGCAGTACTTC. This codes for CASRGQVYEQYF.

The genes are TRBV7-9 and TRBJ1-1; 7 bases map to TRBD1. Germline assignment: CDR1 SEHNR and CDR2 FQNEAQ (reference sequence). The CDR3 is 15 residues long. J was trimmed by 0 bases and V by 3 bases; bases with no gene match: 4. CDR3 bases: TGTGCCAGCAGCTTGGGGACAGTCATGAACACTGAAGCTTTCTTT. Protein sequence: CASSLGTVMNTEAFF.